Each of the 12 T cell receptor beta chains below was sequenced from the same sample in a study of T cell responses to AZD1222 COVID-19 vaccine. The protocol was immunoSEQ multiplex PCR, while the TCRdb copy is restricted to in-frame clones and leaves out a portion. The profile shows 120,000 or so clones, 70% to 90% of them singletons. Sequenced here: peripheral blood, sampled on day 0 of AZD1222 vaccination. The receptors shown here come from an adult in good health.

The chain carries TRBV7-6 and TRBJ1-2; weak D call: TRBD1 (6 bases). Trimming took off 5 bases at V and 2 bases at J, with 21 bases between the two ends. Germline CDR1 reads SGHVS; CDR2 reads FNYEAQ. The CDR3 extends over 17 amino acids. The DNA of the CDR3 is TGTGCCAGCAGCCACCTTTATCCTCCGGGACAAAACTATGGCTACACCTTC. Its protein is CASSHLYPPGQNYGYTF.

The chain is built from TRBV19 and TRBJ2-7; 7 bases map to TRBD2. Unmatched junction bases numbered 5, after V lost 5 bases and J lost 4 bases. Germline V gene sequence: CDR1 LNHDA, CDR2 SQIVND (reference sequence). The CDR3 has 13 residues. In nucleotides, the CDR3 is TGTGCCAGTAGTTTGCGGGAGAGTTACGAGCAGTACTTC. Amino acids: CASSLRESYEQYF.

The rearrangement joins TRBV10-3 to TRBJ1-2, with D possibly TRBD1 on 5 matching bases. Trimming took 10 bases from V and 4 from J, leaving 10 bases between them. Per germline, CDR1 ENHRY and CDR2 SYGVKD. The CDR3 extends over 11 amino acids. This CDR3 reads CATRQSYGYTF. CDR3 DNA sequence: TGTGCCACTCGACAGTCCTATGGCTACACCTTC.

This chain uses TRBV7-3 with TRBJ2-2; D is unclear. Trimming removed 2 bases at V and 6 bases at J, with 7 bases between. The CDR3 is 13 amino acids. The germline V gene has CDR1 SGHTA and CDR2 FQGTGA. As DNA, the CDR3 is TGTGCCAGCAGCTTACGTGGACCCGGGGAGCTGTTTTTT. Translating gives CASSLRGPGELFF.

The genes are TRBV6-5 and TRBJ1-2; weak D call: TRBD1 (5 bases). V lost 5 bases, J lost 3 bases, and 10 bases lay in between. CDR1 is MNHEY, CDR2 SVGAGI, per germline. This CDR3 is 13 amino acids long. The CDR3, as DNA: TGTGCCAGCAGTCCCCCGGGGCACTATGGCTACACCTTC. It is translated as CASSPPGHYGYTF.

The sample holds a few counts of this clone. V is TRBV18 and J is TRBJ1-1; D gene uncertain. Per the germline V gene, CDR1 is KGHSH and CDR2 is LQKENI. The CDR3 length is 15 residues. V dropped 0 bases and J dropped 5 bases, with 13 bases sitting between them. CDR3 region: CASSPPPRTGTEAFF. The DNA for the CDR3 is TGTGCCAGCTCACCACCCCCGAGGACGGGGACTGAAGCTTTCTTT.

The rearrangement joins TRBV5-1 to TRBJ2-3, with 8 bases that match TRBD1. This CDR3 has 15 amino acids. Germline V gene lookup returns CDR1 SGHRS and CDR2 YFSETQ. V shed 4 bases and J 6 bases; nucleotides not matched to a gene: 10. The CDR3 sequence: CASSPTGATADTQYF. CDR3 nucleotides: TGCGCCAGCAGCCCGACAGGGGCCACCGCGGATACGCAGTATTTT.

This clone appeared a single time. The chain employs TRBV7-3 and TRBJ2-2; TRBD2 aligns across 7 bases. Germline CDR1 SGHTA, CDR2 FQGTGA. This CDR3 has 14 residues. V trimming: 6 bases; J trimming: 5 bases; junction bases outside the gene matches: 6. The CDR3: CASRPRLATGELFF. CDR3 DNA: TGTGCCAGCAGGCCCCGACTAGCTACCGGGGAGCTGTTTTTT. Full variable domain (remainder filled in from reference TRBV7-3 and TRBJ2-2): GAGVSQTPSNKVTEKGKYVELRCDPISGHTALYWYRQSLGQGPEFLIYFQGTGAADDSGLPNDRFFAVRPEGSVSTLKIQRTERGDSAVYLCASRPRLATGELFFGEGSRLTVL.

This clone has only one observation. V is TRBV10-3 and J is TRBJ2-6, with 8 bases aligning to TRBD1. The CDR3 is made up of 16 amino acids. Unmatched junction bases numbered 5, after V lost 4 bases and J lost 3 bases. From germline, CDR1 is ENHRY and CDR2 SYGVKD. Written as DNA, the CDR3 is TGTGCCATCAGTGGCCCAGGGGGCGATGGGGCCAACGTCCTGACTTTC. This translates into CAISGPGGDGANVLTF.

The J gene is TRBJ1-2, the V gene TRBV9; 9 bases align to TRBD1. CDR1 and CDR2 from the germline V gene are SGDLS and YYNGEE. The CDR3 has 15 residues. V was pared by 3 bases and J by 5 bases, with 8 bases of the junction left unmatched. CDR3 DNA sequence: TGTGCCAGCAGCGCCCGGACAGGGGCCCTATATGGCTACACCTTC. Amino acid sequence: CASSARTGALYGYTF. Based on the CDR3 plus reference TRBV9 and TRBJ1-2, the full variable domain is DSGVTQTPKHLITATGQRVTLRCSPRSGDLSVYWYQQSLDQGLQFLIQYYNGEERAKGNILERFSAQQFPDLHSELNLSSLELGDSALYFCASSARTGALYGYTFGSGTRLTVV.

This chain uses TRBV12-3 or TRBV12-4 with TRBJ1-2; D call uncertain. V was shortened by 3 bases and J by 5 bases, with 10 bases between the two germline ends. The CDR3 sequence is 13 residues long. The CDR3: CASSFDERYGYTF. In DNA, the CDR3 is TGTGCCAGCAGTTTTGATGAACGGTATGGCTACACCTTC.

This chain connects TRBV7-9 to TRBJ2-5; TRBD2 matches 8 bases. The CDR3 covers 16 residues. Germline V gene lookup returns CDR1 SEHNR and CDR2 FQNEAQ (reference sequence). V gave up 5 bases and J gave up 5 bases; unmatched junction bases: 13. CDR3 nucleotides: TGTGCCAGCAGCAACCCAGCCGGGGGGGTTCGGGAGACCCAGTACTTC. It translates to CASSNPAGGVRETQYF. Together with reference TRBV7-9 and TRBJ2-5, the CDR3 gives the full variable domain: DTGVSQNPRHKITKRGQNVTFRCDPISEHNRLYWYRQTLGQGPEFLTYFQNEAQLEKSRLLSDRFSAERPKGSFSTLEIQRTEQGDSAMYLCASSNPAGGVRETQYFGPGTRLLVL.